These 16 T cell receptor beta chains share one sample of origin, sequenced in a study of siplizumab effects on memory and regulatory T cells. Clones were read by immunoSEQ multiplex PCR, and TCRdb kept only the in-frame ones, dropping some. The data hold more than 85,000 clones, with 90% to 95% observed a single time. Source material: CD4+ T cells sorted from blood. The receptors shown here come from a human donor in good health.

The chain uses TRBV9 and TRBJ2-5; either TRBD1 or TRBD2 may fit D (5 bases each). The CDR3 runs 13 residues. V shed 3 bases and J shed 5 bases, with 11 bases lying between them. Germline lookup yields CDR1 SGDLS and CDR2 YYNGEE. CDR3 amino acids: CASSDQGGETQYF. In nucleotides, the CDR3 is TGTGCCAGCAGCGACCAGGGCGGGGAGACCCAGTACTTC. Using reference TRBV9 and TRBJ2-5 for the parts outside the CDR3, the full variable domain is DSGVTQTPKHLITATGQRVTLRCSPRSGDLSVYWYQQSLDQGLQFLIQYYNGEERAKGNILERFSAQQFPDLHSELNLSSLELGDSALYFCASSDQGGETQYFGPGTRLLVL.

The chain combines TRBV29-1 with TRBJ1-1; a weak D match, TRBD1 (5 bases). Trimming cost V 5 bases and J 1 base, with 14 bases left between them. The CDR3 sequence is 14 residues long. Germline CDR1 reads SQVTM; CDR2 reads ANQGSEA. The CDR3 DNA reads TGCAGCGTTCCCCCCTCAGGGAGGAACACTGAAGCTTTCTTT. Its protein is CSVPPSGRNTEAFF.

The rearrangement links TRBV7-2 to TRBJ2-7; 7 nucleotides agree with TRBD2. J lost 0 bases, V lost 11 bases, and 7 bases had no gene match. Germline-derived CDR1 and CDR2 are SGHTA and FQGNSA. This CDR3 is built from 13 residues. CDR3 nucleotides: TGTGCCTCTCGGAAGCGGGGCTCCTACGAGCAGTACTTC. This encodes CASRKRGSYEQYF.

The chain recombines TRBV10-3 with TRBJ2-1, with TRBD2 matching 13 bases. The germline CDR1 and CDR2 sequences are ENHRY and SYGVKD. CDR3 length: 16 residues. Germline trimming cut 3 bases from V and 7 bases from J; bases unmatched to any gene: 6. CDR3 sequence reads: CAISDILAGGRNEQFF. The CDR3 DNA follows: TGTGCCATCAGTGATATACTAGCGGGAGGGCGGAATGAGCAGTTCTTC.

The V call is TRBV27, the J call TRBJ2-5; 9 bases are a match to TRBD2. CDR3 length equals 19 residues. With V trimmed by 6 bases and J by 5 bases, 22 bases remained unmatched. Germline CDR1 MNHEY, CDR2 SMNVEV (reference sequence). The CDR3 loop reads CASSPYLGSGSTWGETQYF. The CDR3 region has the DNA TGTGCCAGCAGCCCGTATCTTGGTAGCGGGAGCACCTGGGGGGAGACCCAGTACTTC.

This chain joins TRBV7-9 and TRBJ2-5; 7 bases match TRBD1. V gave up 6 bases and J gave up 3 bases; unmatched junction bases: 13. Germline assignment: CDR1 SEHNR and CDR2 FQNEAQ (reference sequence). This CDR3 is 16 amino acids long. The CDR3 bases are TGTGCCAGCAGACGCGGGTCGTACAGGGGAAAAGAGACCCAGTACTTC. Protein product: CASRRGSYRGKETQYF.

The chain is built from TRBV28 and TRBJ1-2; 9 nucleotides align to TRBD1. V lost 4 bases, J lost 3 bases, and 3 bases stayed unmatched. Per germline, CDR1 MDHEN and CDR2 SYDVKM. The length of the CDR3 is 14 residues. For the CDR3, the DNA is TGTGCCAGCAGTTCACAGGGGGCGGACTATGGCTACACCTTC. Residues: CASSSQGADYGYTF.

This chain connects TRBV7-3 to TRBJ2-1; 8 bases fit TRBD1. V gave up 4 bases and J gave up 11 bases; unmatched junction bases: 13. This CDR3 has 15 residues. CDR1 and CDR2 from the germline V gene are SGHTA and FQGTGA. The CDR3 protein is CASSSRRNGQGKQFF. CDR3 in DNA: TGTGCCAGCAGCTCCAGAAGAAACGGACAGGGAAAGCAGTTCTTC.

CDR3 bases: TGCGCCAGCAGCTTGGCCGGGCAGAACACCGGGGAGCTGTTTTTT. Its protein is CASSLAGQNTGELFF. The rearrangement uses TRBV5-1 and TRBJ2-2, with D uncertain. V gave up 0 bases and J gave up 1 base, with 7 bases separating them. Germline CDR1 is SGHRS and CDR2 is YFSETQ. This CDR3 is built from 15 residues.

The chain combines TRBV28 with TRBJ2-2, with 8 bases identical to TRBD2. V shed 6 bases, J shed 5 bases, and the junction held 8 bases outside the gene matches. The CDR3 has 15 residues. Germline V gives CDR1 MDHEN, CDR2 SYDVKM. The CDR3 region has the DNA TGTGCCAGCAGCCCTTTAGCGGGAACAACCGGGGAGCTGTTTTTT. Translating gives CASSPLAGTTGELFF.

V is TRBV7-8 and J is TRBJ2-2, with D maybe TRBD2 (7 bases). Germline V CDR1 and CDR2: SGHVS, FQNEAQ. This CDR3 contains 14 residues. The germline V and J ends were trimmed by 2 bases and 4 bases, with 8 bases remaining between them. For the CDR3, the DNA is TGTGCCAGCAGCTTACGGGGGGCCACCGGGGAGCTGTTTTTT. Its protein product is CASSLRGATGELFF.

The rearrangement links TRBV5-4 to TRBJ2-3, with TRBD2 identical over 7 bases. The CDR3 length is 17 residues. V dropped 0 bases and J dropped 2; count of bases not matched to a gene: 9. Germline CDR1 is SGHNT and CDR2 is YYREEE (reference sequence). DNA for the CDR3: TGTGCCAGCAGCTTGGTGGGGCTAGCGGCACACACAGATACGCAGTATTTT. The encoded protein is CASSLVGLAAHTDTQYF.

The chain carries TRBV6-5 and TRBJ2-2; D is perhaps TRBD1 (5 bases). The CDR3 is 15 residues long. Germline CDR1 and CDR2: MNHEY and SVGAGI. Trimming stripped 8 bases from V and 1 base from J, with 14 bases between. The CDR3 region has the DNA TGTGCCAGCCAAGGGGCCACCTTGAACACCGGGGAGCTGTTTTTT. This gives the protein CASQGATLNTGELFF.

J is TRBJ2-7 and V is TRBV9, with 11 bases identical to TRBD2. The CDR3 runs to 15 residues. Germline lookup yields CDR1 SGDLS and CDR2 YYNGEE. Trimming removed 2 bases from V and 2 bases from J; junction bases left unmatched: 3. CDR3 sequence: CASSVGTSGPYEQYF. CDR3 in DNA: TGTGCCAGCAGCGTTGGGACTAGCGGCCCCTACGAGCAGTACTTC.

V gene TRBV27 combines with J gene TRBJ1-5, with TRBD1 identical over 9 bases. Germline-derived CDR1 and CDR2 are MNHEY and SMNVEV (reference sequence). The CDR3 contains 17 residues. J gave up 4 bases and V 4 bases, and 11 bases lay outside the gene matches. The CDR3 nucleotides are TGTGCCAGCAGTTCCCCGACAGGGGGGAAGAGAAATCAGCCCCAGCATTTT. Protein product: CASSSPTGGKRNQPQHF.

The chain has TRBV18 and TRBJ2-3, with D possibly matching TRBD2 (5 bases). Germline V gene data show CDR1 as KGHSH and CDR2 as LQKENI. Trimming cost V 5 bases and J 3 bases, with 12 bases left between them. This CDR3 has 14 residues. In nucleotides, the CDR3 is TGTGCCAGCTCAACCCGGACGGGGACAGATACGCAGTATTTT. Translated, it gives CASSTRTGTDTQYF.